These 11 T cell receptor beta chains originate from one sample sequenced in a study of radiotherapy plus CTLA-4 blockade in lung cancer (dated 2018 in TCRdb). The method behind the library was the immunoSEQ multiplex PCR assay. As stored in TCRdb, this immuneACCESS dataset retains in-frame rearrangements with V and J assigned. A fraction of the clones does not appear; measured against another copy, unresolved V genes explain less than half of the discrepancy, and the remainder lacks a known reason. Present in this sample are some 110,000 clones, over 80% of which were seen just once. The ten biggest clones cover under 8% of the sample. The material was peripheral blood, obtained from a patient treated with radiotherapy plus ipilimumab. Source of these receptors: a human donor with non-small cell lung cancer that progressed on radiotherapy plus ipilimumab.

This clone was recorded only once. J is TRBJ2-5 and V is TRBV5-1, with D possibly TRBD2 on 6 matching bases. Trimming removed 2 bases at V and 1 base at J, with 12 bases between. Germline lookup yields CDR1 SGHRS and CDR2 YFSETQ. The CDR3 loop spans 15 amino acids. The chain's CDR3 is CASSFGGRGQETQYF. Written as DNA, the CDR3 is TGCGCCAGCAGCTTCGGGGGACGAGGCCAAGAGACCCAGTACTTC.

CDR3 sequence (DNA): TGTGCCAGCAGCTCTCTGGGAGGGCCTGGGGAGGAGCAGTTCTTC. Amino acid sequence: CASSSLGGPGEEQFF. This rearrangement joins TRBV5-6 to TRBJ2-1; 7 bases align to TRBD2. V was clipped by 3 bases and J by 10 bases; unmatched bases: 13. CDR1 and CDR2 (germline): SGHDT, YYEEEE. CDR3 length: 15 amino acids.

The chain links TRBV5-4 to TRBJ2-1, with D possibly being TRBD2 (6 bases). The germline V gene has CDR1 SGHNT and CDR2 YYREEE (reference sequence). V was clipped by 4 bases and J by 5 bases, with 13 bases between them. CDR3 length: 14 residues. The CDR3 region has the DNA TGTGCCAGCAGCATTAGCGGCTCTCACAATGAGCAGTTCTTC. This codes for CASSISGSHNEQFF.

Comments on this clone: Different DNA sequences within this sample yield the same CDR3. CDR3 DNA: TGTGCCAGTAGTATACTTGGAAACACCATATATTTT. Translating gives CASSILGNTIYF. The chain has TRBV19 and TRBJ1-3; D is undetermined. Trimming removed 2 bases from V and 3 bases from J, with 2 bases in between. CDR3 size: 12 residues. CDR1 and CDR2 (germline): LNHDA, SQIVND (reference sequence).

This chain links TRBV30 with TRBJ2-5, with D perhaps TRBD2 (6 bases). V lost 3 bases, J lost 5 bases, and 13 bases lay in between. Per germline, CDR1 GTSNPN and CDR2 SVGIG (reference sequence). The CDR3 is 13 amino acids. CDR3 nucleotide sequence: TGTGCCTGGAGGGAGGGGTGGAGGGAGACCCAGTACTTC. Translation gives CAWREGWRETQYF.

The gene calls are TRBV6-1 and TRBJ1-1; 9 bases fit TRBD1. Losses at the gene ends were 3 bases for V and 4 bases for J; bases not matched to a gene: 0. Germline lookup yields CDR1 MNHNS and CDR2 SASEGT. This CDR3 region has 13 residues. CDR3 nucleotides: TGTGCCAGCAGTGAGGGACAGGGCACTGAAGCTTTCTTT. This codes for CASSEGQGTEAFF.

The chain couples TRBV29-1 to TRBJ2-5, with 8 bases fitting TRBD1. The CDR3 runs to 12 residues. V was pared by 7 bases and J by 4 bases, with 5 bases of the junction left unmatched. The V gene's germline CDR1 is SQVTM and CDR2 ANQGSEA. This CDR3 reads CSGRTGIETQYF. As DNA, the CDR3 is TGCAGCGGTAGGACAGGGATAGAGACCCAGTACTTC.

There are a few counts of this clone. CDR3 residues: CASRTPGQGSNQPQHF. CDR3 DNA: TGTGCCAGTAGAACTCCGGGACAGGGGAGCAATCAGCCCCAGCATTTT. The rearrangement uses TRBV19 and TRBJ1-5; the match to TRBD1 covers 10 bases. CDR3 length equals 16 residues. V was clipped by 6 bases and J by 1 base; unmatched bases: 6. Germline V CDR1 and CDR2: LNHDA, SQIVND (reference sequence).

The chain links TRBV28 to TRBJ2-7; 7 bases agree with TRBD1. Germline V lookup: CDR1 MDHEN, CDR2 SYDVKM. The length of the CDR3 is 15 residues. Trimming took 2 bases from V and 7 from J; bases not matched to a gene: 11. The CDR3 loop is CASSLLGQAPREQYF. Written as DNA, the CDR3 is TGTGCCAGCAGTTTACTCGGACAGGCGCCGCGTGAGCAGTACTTC.

The CDR3 reads CASSRRVGNTEAFF. In DNA form, the CDR3 reads TGTGCCAGCAGTCGTCGGGTGGGGAACACTGAAGCTTTCTTT. The rearrangement links TRBV7-2 to TRBJ1-1, with D unclear. Germline lookup yields CDR1 SGHTA and CDR2 FQGNSA. CDR3 length equals 14 residues. Trimming removed 6 bases from V and 1 base from J, with 12 bases in between.

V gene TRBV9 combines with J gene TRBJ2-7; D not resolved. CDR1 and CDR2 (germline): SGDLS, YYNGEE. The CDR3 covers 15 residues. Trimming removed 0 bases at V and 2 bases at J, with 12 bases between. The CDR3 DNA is TGTGCCAGCAGCGTAGGTGGGCAGGTCACCTACGAGCAGTACTTC. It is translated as CASSVGGQVTYEQYF.